Each of the 11 T cell receptor beta chains below was sequenced from the same sample in a study of blood T cell repertoires in COVID-19. Sequencing was performed with immunoSEQ multiplex PCR; in TCRdb, only in-frame clones are kept and a portion is missing. The repertoire includes around 130,000 clones, around 84% of them detected once, and 15% to 20% sits in the top ten. The sequenced sample was peripheral blood. All receptors come from an elderly woman with acute or convalescent COVID-19.

The chain joins TRBV7-2 to TRBJ2-2, with 10 bases fitting TRBD2. V lost 4 bases and J lost 1; bases outside the gene matches: 0. The CDR3 runs to 15 residues. Germline CDR1 and CDR2: SGHTA and FQGNSA. CDR3 bases: TGTGCCAGCAGCTGGACTAGCGGGAACACCGGGGAGCTGTTTTTT. Residues: CASSWTSGNTGELFF.

The chain employs TRBV5-6 and TRBJ1-1; 12 nucleotides agree with TRBD1. This CDR3 spans 16 amino acids. V was clipped by 1 base and J by 5 bases; unmatched bases: 6. Germline CDR1 reads SGHDT; CDR2 reads YYEEEE. The CDR3 nucleotides are TGTGCCAGCAGCTTGCCGGGACAGGGGGCCTGGACTGAAGCTTTCTTT. Translated, it gives CASSLPGQGAWTEAFF.

The chain employs TRBV19 and TRBJ1-4; 11 bases fit TRBD1. V lost 7 bases, J lost 8 bases, and 6 bases stayed unmatched. Germline CDR1 reads LNHDA; CDR2 reads SQIVND (reference sequence). The CDR3 loop spans 14 amino acids. The CDR3 DNA reads TGTGCCAGTATGGACAGGGGGCTGAACGAAAAACTGTTTTTT. Amino acids: CASMDRGLNEKLFF.

This chain connects TRBV7-9 to TRBJ1-2, with no clear D. Trimming left V 1 base short and J 4 bases short, with 10 bases between. The CDR3 totals 14 residues. The germline V gene encodes CDR1 SEHNR and CDR2 FQNEAQ (reference sequence). DNA of the CDR3: TGTGCCAGCAGCTTAGGCGTCGAGTTCTATGGCTACACCTTC. Its protein product is CASSLGVEFYGYTF.

This clone appeared a few times. One end of the junction fails to match germline, which may point to a read error. The chain has TRBV6-6 and TRBJ1-2, with a tentative D call TRBD1 (5 bases). The CDR3 has 12 residues. Germline CDR1 is MNHNY and CDR2 is SVGAGI (reference sequence). The CDR3 DNA is TGTGCCAGCAGTGGGGGGACCACGAAAATCGCCTTC. Its protein is CASSGGTTKIAF.

The gene calls are TRBV27 and TRBJ2-2, with D possibly being TRBD1 (5 bases). The CDR3 runs 14 residues. V lost 6 bases and J lost 6, with 14 bases in between. The germline V gene encodes CDR1 MNHEY and CDR2 SMNVEV (reference sequence). CDR3 region: CASSTARVSGELFF. The CDR3 DNA is TGTGCCAGCAGCACTGCCAGGGTCTCCGGGGAGCTGTTTTTT.

The chain links TRBV3-1 (or the pseudogene TRBV3-2) to TRBJ2-7, with 11 positions matching TRBD2. The germline CDR1 and CDR2 sequences are LGHDT and YNNKEL (reference sequence). The CDR3 sequence is 14 residues long. The junction had 3 bases not matched to a gene; V was cut back by 4 bases and J by 4 bases. The CDR3 coding sequence is TGTGCCAGCAGCCCCCGGACTAGCGGGTACGAGCAGTACTTC. This encodes CASSPRTSGYEQYF.

The rearrangement uses TRBV12-3 or TRBV12-4 and TRBJ2-7; TRBD2 agrees at 7 bases. V shed 6 bases and J 6 bases; nucleotides not matched to a gene: 8. The CDR3 runs 13 residues. CDR3 bases: TGTGCCAGCAGGCCTTCCAGCGGGATCGAGCAGTACTTC. This encodes CASRPSSGIEQYF.

The V and J genes are TRBV19 and TRBJ2-7; D remains ambiguous. CDR1 and CDR2 from the germline V gene are LNHDA and SQIVND (reference sequence). Trimming cost V 3 bases and J 0 bases, with 18 bases left between them. This CDR3 has 17 amino acids. CDR3: CASSIRNSPASSYEQYF. CDR3 DNA: TGTGCCAGTAGTATTAGGAACAGCCCGGCCAGCTCCTACGAGCAGTACTTC.

This chain uses TRBV24-1 with TRBJ2-2; 9 bases are a match to TRBD1. This CDR3 contains 18 residues. Germline loops: CDR1 KGHDR, CDR2 SFDVKD. V lost 4 bases, J lost 0 bases, and 8 bases stayed unmatched. Here the CDR3 reads CATSDRRTGASNTGELFF. The CDR3 bases are TGTGCCACCAGTGACCGTCGGACAGGGGCTTCGAACACCGGGGAGCTGTTTTTT.

The DNA for the CDR3 is TGTGCCACCTTGCGGGGGCGGAGTGGCTACACCTTC. Translation: CATLRGRSGYTF. The chain is built from TRBV12-3 or TRBV12-4 and TRBJ1-2; possibly TRBD1 for D (6 bases). CDR3 length: 12 residues. V was trimmed by 10 bases and J by 7 bases, leaving 16 bases between them.